Below are 28 T cell receptor beta chains sequenced from a single sample in a study of OX40 agonist ivuxolimab in advanced cancers. Using immunoSEQ multiplex PCR, the repertoire was profiled, and TCRdb retains in-frame clones only, with some absent. The sample has about 56,000 clones; 80% to 90% are singletons. The sample here was CD4+ or CD8+ T cells sorted from blood, taken in a trial of the OX40 agonist ivuxolimab. Every receptor here comes from an adult with an advanced solid tumor such as melanoma, head and neck, liver or kidney cancer.

The CDR3 here is CASSLERWQEGTQYF. CDR3 bases: TGTGCCAGCAGCCTTGAACGTTGGCAAGAAGGGACCCAGTACTTC. The rearrangement uses TRBV28 and TRBJ2-5; no clear D. Per the germline V gene, CDR1 is MDHEN and CDR2 is SYDVKM. The CDR3 totals 15 residues. Trimming took off 6 bases at V and 7 bases at J, with 21 bases between the two ends.

The chain links TRBV5-4 to TRBJ2-1; tentatively, D is TRBD1 or TRBD2 (5 bases each). The CDR3 loop spans 15 amino acids. V shed 1 base and J shed 7 bases, with 15 bases lying between them. Germline V CDR1 and CDR2: SGHNT, YYREEE (reference sequence). CDR3 nucleotides: TGTGCCAGCAGCTTGAGTAGAGGGGCGGGTAATGAGCAGTTCTTC. Protein product: CASSLSRGAGNEQFF.

The rearrangement links TRBV5-8 to TRBJ1-2; D gene ambiguous. V was cut by 0 bases and J by 8 bases, with 11 bases left in between. The germline gives CDR1 SGHTS, CDR2 YDEGEE. This CDR3 is 13 amino acids long. In DNA, the CDR3 is TGTGCCAGCAGCTTGGGAGGTTTTAGCGGCTACACCTTC. As protein: CASSLGGFSGYTF.

The rearrangement links TRBV7-2 to TRBJ2-7, with D tentatively TRBD1 or TRBD2 (6 bases each). Trimming shortened V by 5 bases and J by 3 bases, and 17 bases separated the two germline ends. CDR3 length: 15 amino acids. Per germline, CDR1 SGHTA and CDR2 FQGNSA. The chain's CDR3 is CASSTLVGGGYEQYF. The CDR3 nucleotides are TGTGCCAGCAGCACCCTCGTGGGGGGCGGCTACGAGCAGTACTTC.

The chain couples TRBV28 to TRBJ1-6, with D possibly TRBD1 on 5 matching bases. This CDR3 has 14 residues. Germline lookup yields CDR1 MDHEN and CDR2 SYDVKM. Trimming removed 7 bases at V and 5 bases at J, with 12 bases between. CDR3 loop: CASTSGTNNSPLHF. The CDR3, as DNA: TGTGCCAGCACTTCCGGGACGAATAATTCACCCCTCCACTTT.

The rearrangement links TRBV28 to TRBJ1-2; 10 bases are shared with TRBD1. Unmatched junction bases numbered 4, after V lost 5 bases and J lost 4 bases. Germline V gene sequence: CDR1 MDHEN, CDR2 SYDVKM. The CDR3 consists of 14 residues. The CDR3 loop reads CASSTTGGAYGYTF. The DNA of the CDR3 is TGTGCCAGCAGTACGACAGGGGGCGCCTATGGCTACACCTTC.

This clone has a single count. V and J are TRBV4-1 and TRBJ2-3; D gene uncertain. The CDR3 extends over 13 amino acids. Germline lookup yields CDR1 MGHRA and CDR2 YSYEKL. V lost 3 bases and J lost 4, with 8 bases in between. CDR3 in amino acids: CASSQVGADTQYF. The CDR3 region has the DNA TGCGCCAGCAGCCAGGTCGGAGCAGATACGCAGTATTTT.

The chain is built from TRBV7-2 and TRBJ2-3; 7 bases match TRBD1. V trimming: 1 base; J trimming: 4 bases; junction bases outside the gene matches: 8. In germline, CDR1 is SGHTA, CDR2 FQGNSA. The CDR3 has 16 residues. The CDR3 spells CASSLGGGEGADTQYF. The CDR3 nucleotides read TGTGCCAGCAGCTTAGGAGGGGGCGAAGGGGCAGATACGCAGTATTTT.

This chain links TRBV20-1 with TRBJ2-5; no clear D gene. The CDR3 is 11 amino acids. The V gene lost 7 bases and the J gene lost 5 bases, with 11 bases spanning the gap. Germline CDR1 and CDR2: DFQATT and SNEGSKA (reference sequence). The CDR3, as DNA: TGCAGTGGTGAGGTCTGGGAGACCCAGTACTTC. Translation gives CSGEVWETQYF.

The chain has TRBV4-2 and TRBJ1-4; D is perhaps TRBD1 (5 bases). CDR1 is LGHNA, CDR2 YNFKEQ, per germline. CDR3 length: 15 amino acids. With 4 bases removed from V and 7 bases from J, the gap between germline ends came to 16 bases. This CDR3 reads CASSLVGQGSEKLFF. CDR3 coding DNA: TGTGCCAGCAGCCTTGTCGGACAAGGGAGTGAAAAACTGTTTTTT.

This clone occurred once. V is TRBV5-1 and J is TRBJ2-3, with 9 positions matching TRBD2. CDR3 length: 15 amino acids. Germline V gene lookup returns CDR1 SGHRS and CDR2 YFSETQ. Losses at the gene ends were 4 bases for V and 5 bases for J; bases not matched to a gene: 8. In DNA, the CDR3 is TGCGCCAGCAGCCCCCTAGCGGGGAGGGGAGATACGCAGTATTTT. This encodes CASSPLAGRGDTQYF. Looking up the rest from reference TRBV5-1 and TRBJ2-3 gives the full variable domain: KAGVTQTPRYLIKTRGQQVTLSCSPISGHRSVSWYQQTPGQGLQFLFEYFSETQRNKGNFPGRFSGRQFSNSRSEMNVSTLELGDSALYLCASSPLAGRGDTQYFGPGTRLTVL.

About this clone itself: Different DNA sequences within this sample yield the same CDR3. The CDR3 DNA reads as TGTGCCAGCAGCTTACCGGGACTGGAAGCTTTCTTT. Its protein is CASSLPGLEAFF. The rearrangement joins TRBV7-8 to TRBJ1-1, with D possibly being TRBD1 (5 bases). Trimming left V 2 bases short and J 8 bases short, with 9 bases between. Germline CDR1 reads SGHVS; CDR2 reads FQNEAQ. This CDR3 contains 12 residues. The full variable domain, rest sourced from reference TRBV7-8 and TRBJ1-1, is GAGVSQSPRYKVAKRGQDVALRCDPISGHVSLFWYQQALGQGPEFLTYFQNEAQLDKSGLPSDRFFAERPEGSVSTLKIQRTQQEDSAVYLCASSLPGLEAFFGQGTRLTVV.

The V call is TRBV9, the J call TRBJ1-4; a weak D match, TRBD1 (5 bases). The V gene lost 4 bases and the J gene lost 6 bases, with 13 bases spanning the gap. This CDR3 has 14 amino acids. Per germline, CDR1 SGDLS and CDR2 YYNGEE. The CDR3 here is CASSLVGADEKLFF. CDR3 coding DNA: TGTGCCAGCAGCCTGGTCGGGGCGGATGAAAAACTGTTTTTT.

The rearrangement joins TRBV11-2 to TRBJ2-5; 7 nucleotides align to TRBD1. Germline V gene data show CDR1 as SGHAT and CDR2 as FQNNGV. The CDR3 sequence is 14 residues long. After removal of 5 bases from V and 2 bases from J, the junction contained 5 bases not matched to a gene. The CDR3 bases are TGTGCCAGCAGCAGGGGGACAGTTCAAGAGACCCAGTACTTC. Translation gives CASSRGTVQETQYF.

This rearrangement joins TRBV6-4 to TRBJ2-3, with TRBD1 identical over 7 bases. Trimming took 6 bases from V and 0 from J; bases not matched to a gene: 9. The CDR3 length is 16 residues. CDR1 MRHNA and CDR2 SNTAGT come from the germline V gene. The CDR3 sequence: CASSALPGQSTDTQYF. CDR3 in DNA: TGTGCCAGCAGCGCGCTGCCGGGACAGAGCACAGATACGCAGTATTTT.

This clone was observed a handful of times. J is TRBJ1-5 and V is TRBV2; no firm D call. CDR3 length equals 14 residues. V lost 0 bases and J 3 bases, leaving 6 bases between the germline ends. CDR1 and CDR2 (germline): SNHLY, FYNNEI. CDR3 sequence reads: CASSEARNNQPQHF. DNA for the CDR3: TGTGCCAGCAGTGAAGCCAGAAACAATCAGCCCCAGCATTTT.

The chain is built from TRBV2 and TRBJ1-1; D is undetermined. The CDR3 sequence is 14 residues long. Trimming stripped 4 bases from V and 3 bases from J, with 12 bases between. In germline, CDR1 is SNHLY, CDR2 FYNNEI. CDR3 bases: TGTGCCAGCAGTGTCCTTAATGGGGACACTGAAGCTTTCTTT. It translates to CASSVLNGDTEAFF.

The chain couples TRBV28 to TRBJ1-1; D is perhaps TRBD1 (6 bases). The CDR3 consists of 15 residues. The V gene lost 3 bases and the J gene lost 1 base, with 12 bases spanning the gap. CDR1 and CDR2 (germline): MDHEN, SYDVKM. CDR3 sequence (DNA): TGTGCCAGCAGTTTCCATGGACAGAAGAACACTGAAGCTTTCTTT. Translated, it gives CASSFHGQKNTEAFF.

The gene calls are TRBV4-1 and TRBJ2-2, with 8 bases identical to TRBD2. Per germline, CDR1 MGHRA and CDR2 YSYEKL. Unmatched junction bases numbered 9, after V lost 1 base and J lost 2 bases. This CDR3 contains 18 residues. Here the CDR3 reads CASSQALAGGQNTGELFF. CDR3 sequence (DNA): TGCGCCAGCAGCCAAGCCCTTGCGGGAGGCCAAAACACCGGGGAGCTGTTTTTT.

The chain couples TRBV30 to TRBJ1-2, with D uncertain. Trimming removed 0 bases from V and 8 bases from J, with 13 bases in between. The germline V gene has CDR1 GTSNPN and CDR2 SVGIG (reference sequence). This CDR3 comprises 13 residues. The DNA for the CDR3 is TGTGCCTGGAGTGTACATCGTCAGGAAGGCTACACCTTC. It codes for CAWSVHRQEGYTF.

On this clone: Different DNA sequences within this sample yield the same CDR3. The rearrangement links TRBV6-1 to TRBJ1-5; D may be TRBD1 (5 bases). V gave up 5 bases and J gave up 4 bases, with 9 bases separating them. Germline V lookup: CDR1 MNHNS, CDR2 SASEGT. CDR3 length: 13 amino acids. CDR3 coding DNA: TGTGCCAGCAGTTGGCAGGGTAATCAGCCCCAGCATTTT. Translating it yields CASSWQGNQPQHF.

The chain carries TRBV28 and TRBJ1-2, with TRBD1 as a possible D gene (6 bases). V was shortened by 5 bases and J by 1 base, with 8 bases between the two germline ends. CDR3 length: 13 residues. Germline assignment: CDR1 MDHEN and CDR2 SYDVKM. The CDR3 reads CASSIQGNYGYTF. The CDR3 DNA reads as TGTGCCAGCAGTATACAGGGTAACTATGGCTACACCTTC.

The CDR3 sequence is CASSIGQGEETQYF. The CDR3 DNA follows: TGTGCCAGTAGTATCGGCCAGGGGGAAGAGACCCAGTACTTC. The chain recombines TRBV19 with TRBJ2-5; TRBD1 matches at 7 bases. The CDR3 loop spans 14 amino acids. Germline V gene lookup returns CDR1 LNHDA and CDR2 SQIVND (reference sequence). V was pared by 3 bases and J by 3 bases, with 4 bases of the junction left unmatched. Complete variable domain (other parts from reference TRBV19 and TRBJ2-5): DGGITQSPKYLFRKEGQNVTLSCEQNLNHDAMYWYRQDPGQGLRLIYYSQIVNDFQKGDIAEGYSVSREKKESFPLTVTSAQKNPTAFYLCASSIGQGEETQYFGPGTRLLVL.

Only a few counts were recorded for this clone. The chain carries TRBV7-9 and TRBJ2-7; D is ambiguous. The V end lost 1 base, the J end lost 4 bases, and 2 bases lay between the germline ends. This CDR3 spans 11 amino acids. Germline V gene lookup returns CDR1 SEHNR and CDR2 FQNEAQ (reference sequence). This CDR3 is CASSLEYEQYF. For the CDR3, the DNA is TGTGCCAGCAGCTTAGAATACGAGCAGTACTTC.

The chain combines TRBV2 with TRBJ2-7; 9 positions agree with TRBD1. The V segment lost 6 bases and the J segment 7 bases; nucleotides outside the gene matches: 10. In germline, CDR1 is SNHLY, CDR2 FYNNEI. The CDR3 is 14 residues long. The CDR3 nucleotides are TGTGCCAGCAGAGGGACAGGGTCGTCGTTTGAGCAGTACTTC. It specifies CASRGTGSSFEQYF.

This chain connects TRBV6-4 to TRBJ1-2, with TRBD1 identical over 9 bases. The CDR3 length is 14 residues. Germline CDR1 is MRHNA and CDR2 is SNTAGT. V was clipped by 6 bases and J by 2 bases; unmatched bases: 4. CDR3 sequence reads: CASRQTGGNYGYTF. CDR3 DNA sequence: TGTGCCAGCAGACAGACAGGGGGGAACTATGGCTACACCTTC.

The rearrangement joins TRBV11-2 to TRBJ1-5; 7 positions agree with TRBD1. V shed 0 bases, J shed 3 bases, and the junction held 5 bases outside the gene matches. The CDR3 sequence is 16 residues long. Germline loops: CDR1 SGHAT, CDR2 FQNNGV. CDR3 region: CASSLDVQGYNQPQHF. Written as DNA, the CDR3 is TGTGCCAGCAGCTTAGACGTACAGGGGTACAATCAGCCCCAGCATTTT.

The chain carries TRBV28 and TRBJ1-5; no definite D call. CDR3 length: 12 amino acids. V shed 6 bases and J shed 6 bases, with 9 bases lying between them. Germline values: CDR1 MDHEN, CDR2 SYDVKM. CDR3 residues: CASSVILQPQHF. The CDR3 region has the DNA TGTGCCAGCAGCGTAATACTTCAGCCCCAGCATTTT.